The present entry profiles one T cell receptor (beta chain) with its context. Its antigen remains unknown. The PCR made use of 60 Vbeta and 13 Jbeta primers. The assay was immunoSEQ multiplex PCR, and TCRdb's table has in-frame clones only and misses some. The table has around 130,000 clones, roughly 75% seen once; the top ten hold 4.5% to 5.5%. The V and J ends lost 10 bases and 6 bases, in that order; junction bases with no gene match: 5. The CDR3 length is 12 residues. CDR1 is MDHEN and CDR2 is SYDVKM in the germline V gene. These data come from a study of cytomegalovirus exposure and HLA in healthy donors. General study points: Cytomegalovirus status, reportedly, was diagnosed with high specificity and sensitivity by the classifier. Association of a missense DCLRE1C variant with TCR beta V- and J-gene trimming was reported in a later analysis.

The sample consisted of PBMCs. The sequence was obtained from a man aged 25-40 years in good health and CMV-seronegative. The V gene is TRBV28, the J gene TRBJ2-4, with 8 nucleotides matching TRBD1. The CDR3 region is CATQGAGNIQYF. CDR3 sequence (DNA): TGTGCCACTCAGGGGGCTGGAAACATTCAGTACTTC.